This TCR beta chain was sequenced for a study of blood T cell repertoires in COVID-19. The wider study: Some COVID-19 samples were acute and others convalescent; all came from the United States, Italy and Spain.

Source study methods: Amplification of reference gene primers provided the estimated nucleated cell counts. The table came from immunoSEQ multiplex PCR; TCRdb's copy has only in-frame clones and leaves some out. V and J calls plus clone size are reproduced from that table; the DNA served to infer D and trimming. The sample lists almost 200,000 clones; around 85% were seen once. The germline CDR1 and CDR2 sequences are SQVTM and ANQGSEA. This CDR3 is built from 14 residues. The germline V and J ends were trimmed by 5 bases and 1 base, with 12 bases remaining between them. The chain joins TRBV29-1 to TRBJ2-4; D possibly corresponds to TRBD1 (6 bases). The TCR sequence derives from a man between 60 and 75 years old with COVID-19, enrolled during active disease. The sequenced material came from peripheral blood. CDR3 residues: CSVSDSWAKNIQYF. The CDR3 DNA follows: TGCAGCGTTTCGGACAGCTGGGCCAAAAACATTCAGTACTTC.